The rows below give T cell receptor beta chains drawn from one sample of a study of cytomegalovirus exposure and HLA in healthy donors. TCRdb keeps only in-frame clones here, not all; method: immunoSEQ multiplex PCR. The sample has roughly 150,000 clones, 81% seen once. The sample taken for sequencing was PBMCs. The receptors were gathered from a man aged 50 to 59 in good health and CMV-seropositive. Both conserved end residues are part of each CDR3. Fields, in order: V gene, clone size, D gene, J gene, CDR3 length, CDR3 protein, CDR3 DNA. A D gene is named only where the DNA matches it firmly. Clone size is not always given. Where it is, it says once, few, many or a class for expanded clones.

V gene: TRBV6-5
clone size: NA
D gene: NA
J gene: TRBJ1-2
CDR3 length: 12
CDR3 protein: CASSPTNYGYTF
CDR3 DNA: TGTGCCAGCAGTCCAACTAACTATGGCTACACCTTC

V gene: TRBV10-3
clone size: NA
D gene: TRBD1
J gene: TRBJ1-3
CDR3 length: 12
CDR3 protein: CATGTDGNTIYF
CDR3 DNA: TGTGCCACCGGGACAGATGGAAACACCATATATTTT

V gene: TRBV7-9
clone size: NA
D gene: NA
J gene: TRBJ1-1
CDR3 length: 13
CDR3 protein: CASSFFGSTEAFF
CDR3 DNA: TGTGCCAGCAGCTTTTTCGGGAGCACTGAAGCTTTCTTT

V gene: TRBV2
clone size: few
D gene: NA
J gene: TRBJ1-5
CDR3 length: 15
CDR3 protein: CASSERGTHNQPQHF
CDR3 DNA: TGTGCCAGCAGTGAAAGGGGGACCCATAATCAGCCCCAGCATTTT

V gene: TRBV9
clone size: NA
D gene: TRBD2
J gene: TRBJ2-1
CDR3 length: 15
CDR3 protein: CASSAGGSSYNEQFF
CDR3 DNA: TGTGCCAGCAGCGCAGGCGGGAGCTCCTACAATGAGCAGTTCTTC

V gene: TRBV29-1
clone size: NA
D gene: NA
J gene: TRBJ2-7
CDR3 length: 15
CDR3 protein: CSVEDESHSLYEQYF
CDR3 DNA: TGCAGCGTTGAAGATGAGTCCCATTCCCTCTACGAGCAGTACTTC

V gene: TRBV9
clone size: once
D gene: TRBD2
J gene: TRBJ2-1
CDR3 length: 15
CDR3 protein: CASSIAGGSYNEQFF
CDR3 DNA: TGTGCCAGCAGCATAGCGGGAGGGTCTTACAATGAGCAGTTCTTC

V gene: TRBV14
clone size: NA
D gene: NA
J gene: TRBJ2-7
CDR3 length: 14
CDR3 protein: CASSQRQGLYEQYF
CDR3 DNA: TGTGCCAGCAGCCAAAGGCAGGGCCTGTACGAGCAGTACTTC

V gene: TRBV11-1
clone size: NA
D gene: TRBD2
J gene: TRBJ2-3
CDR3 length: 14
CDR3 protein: CASSLRTSFDAQYF
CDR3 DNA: TGTGCCAGCAGTCTGCGGACTAGCTTCGATGCGCAGTATTTT

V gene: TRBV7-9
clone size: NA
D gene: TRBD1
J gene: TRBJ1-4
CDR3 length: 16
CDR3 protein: CASSFDRGTGNEKLFF
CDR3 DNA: TGTGCCAGCAGCTTCGATCGAGGGACAGGGAATGAAAAACTGTTTTTT

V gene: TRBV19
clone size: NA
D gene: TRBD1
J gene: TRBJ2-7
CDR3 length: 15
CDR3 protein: CASSILDRGGYEQYF
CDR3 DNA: TGTGCCAGTAGTATTCTGGACAGGGGCGGCTACGAGCAGTACTTC

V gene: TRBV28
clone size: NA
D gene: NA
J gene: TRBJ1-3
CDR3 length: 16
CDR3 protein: CASSFSGPPSGNTIYF
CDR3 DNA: TGTGCCAGCAGTTTTTCGGGTCCCCCCTCTGGAAACACCATATATTTT

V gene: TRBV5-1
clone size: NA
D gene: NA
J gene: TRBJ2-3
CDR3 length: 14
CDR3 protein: CASSITDLTDTQYF
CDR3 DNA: TGCGCCAGCAGCATTACAGACCTCACAGATACGCAGTATTTT

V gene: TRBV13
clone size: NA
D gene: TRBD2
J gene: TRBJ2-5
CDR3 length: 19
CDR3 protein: CASSYGLAGGPRNQETQYF
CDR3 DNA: TGTGCCAGCAGCTACGGACTAGCGGGGGGGCCTAGAAATCAAGAGACCCAGTACTTC

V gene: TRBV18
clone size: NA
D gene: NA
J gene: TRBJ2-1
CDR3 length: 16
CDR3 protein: CASSPPRKSSYNEQFF
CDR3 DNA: TGTGCCAGCTCACCACCGCGCAAAAGCTCCTACAATGAGCAGTTCTTC

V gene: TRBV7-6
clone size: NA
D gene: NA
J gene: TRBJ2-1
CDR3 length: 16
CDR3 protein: CASSLPSGGPYNEQFF
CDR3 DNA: TGTGCCAGCAGCTTACCTTCGGGGGGCCCCTACAATGAGCAGTTCTTC

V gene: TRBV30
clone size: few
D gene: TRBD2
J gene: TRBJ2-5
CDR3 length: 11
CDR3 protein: CAWTSGRTQYF
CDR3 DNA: TGTGCCTGGACTAGCGGGAGGACCCAGTACTTC

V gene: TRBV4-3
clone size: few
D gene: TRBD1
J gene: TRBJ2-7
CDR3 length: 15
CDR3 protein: CASSPGTGVSYEQYF
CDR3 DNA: TGCGCCAGCAGCCCAGGGACAGGGGTCTCCTACGAGCAGTACTTC

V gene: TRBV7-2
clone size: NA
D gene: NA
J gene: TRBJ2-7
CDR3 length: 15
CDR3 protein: CASSLVVLSTYEQYF
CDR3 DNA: TGTGCCAGCAGCTTAGTAGTCCTATCTACCTACGAGCAGTACTTC

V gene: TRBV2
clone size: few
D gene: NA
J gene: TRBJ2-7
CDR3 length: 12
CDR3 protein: CASSQDNYEQYF
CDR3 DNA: TGTGCCAGCAGTCAGGACAACTACGAGCAGTACTTC

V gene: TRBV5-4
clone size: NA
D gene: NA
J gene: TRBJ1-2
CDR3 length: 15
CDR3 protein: CASSLAGDSLYGYTF
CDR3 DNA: TGTGCCAGCAGCTTGGCTGGCGACTCCCTCTATGGCTACACCTTC

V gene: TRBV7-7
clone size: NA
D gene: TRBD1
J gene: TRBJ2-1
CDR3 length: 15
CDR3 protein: CASSLTRDREGEQFF
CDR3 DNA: TGTGCTAGCAGCTTAACGCGGGACAGGGAGGGTGAGCAGTTCTTC

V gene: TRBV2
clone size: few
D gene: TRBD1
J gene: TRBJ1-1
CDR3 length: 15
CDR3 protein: CASSHRQGPNTEAFF
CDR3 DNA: TGTGCCAGCAGTCACCGACAGGGACCGAACACTGAAGCTTTCTTT

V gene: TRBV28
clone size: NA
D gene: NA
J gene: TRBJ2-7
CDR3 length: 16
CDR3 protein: CASSLQGPGGSYEQYF
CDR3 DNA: TGTGCCAGCAGCCTACAGGGCCCGGGAGGCTCCTACGAGCAGTACTTC

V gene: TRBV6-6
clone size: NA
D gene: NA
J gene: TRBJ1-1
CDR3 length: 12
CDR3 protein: CASNRQDTEAFF
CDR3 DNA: TGTGCCAGCAACCGACAGGACACTGAAGCTTTCTTT

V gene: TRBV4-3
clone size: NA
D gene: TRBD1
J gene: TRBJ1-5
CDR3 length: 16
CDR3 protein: CASSQRVTGVNQPQHF
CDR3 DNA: TGCGCCAGCAGCCAACGTGTAACAGGGGTCAATCAGCCCCAGCATTTT

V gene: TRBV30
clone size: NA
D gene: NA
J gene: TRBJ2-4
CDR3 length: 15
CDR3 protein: CAWSVQGITKNIQYF
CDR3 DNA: TGTGCCTGGAGTGTTCAGGGGATTACCAAAAACATTCAGTACTTC

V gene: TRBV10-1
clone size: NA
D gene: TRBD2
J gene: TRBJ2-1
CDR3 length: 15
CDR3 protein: CASSSGTSGRGEQFF
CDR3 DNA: TGCGCCAGCAGCTCAGGGACTAGCGGTCGTGGAGAGCAGTTCTTC